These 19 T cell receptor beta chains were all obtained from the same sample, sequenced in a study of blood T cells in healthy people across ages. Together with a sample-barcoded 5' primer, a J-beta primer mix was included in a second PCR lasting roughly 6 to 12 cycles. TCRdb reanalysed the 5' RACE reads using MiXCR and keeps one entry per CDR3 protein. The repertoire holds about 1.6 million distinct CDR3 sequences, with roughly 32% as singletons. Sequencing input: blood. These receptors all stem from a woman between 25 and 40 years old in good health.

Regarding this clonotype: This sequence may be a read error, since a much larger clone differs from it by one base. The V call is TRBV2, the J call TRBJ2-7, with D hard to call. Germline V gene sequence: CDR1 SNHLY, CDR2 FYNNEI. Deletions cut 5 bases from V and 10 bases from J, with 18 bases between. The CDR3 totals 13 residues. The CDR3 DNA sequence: TGTGCCAGCAGTTTACGCAGTCGAGAGATCCAGTACTTC. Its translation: CASSLRSREIQYF.

The CDR3 region is CAWKSADTQYF. The DNA of the CDR3 is TGTGCCTGGAAAAGTGCAGATACGCAGTATTTT. J is TRBJ2-3 and V is TRBV30, with D unresolved. The CDR3 loop spans 11 amino acids. Trimming left V 4 bases short and J 4 bases short, with 6 bases between. Germline lookup yields CDR1 GTSNPN and CDR2 SVGIG (reference sequence).

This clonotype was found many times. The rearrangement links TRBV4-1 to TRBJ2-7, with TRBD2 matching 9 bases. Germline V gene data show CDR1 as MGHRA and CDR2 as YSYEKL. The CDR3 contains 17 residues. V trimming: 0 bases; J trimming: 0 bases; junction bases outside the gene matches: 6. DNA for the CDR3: TGCGCCAGCAGCCAAGAGGGGGTAGCGGGGGCCTCCTACGAGCAGTACTTC. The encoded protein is CASSQEGVAGASYEQYF.

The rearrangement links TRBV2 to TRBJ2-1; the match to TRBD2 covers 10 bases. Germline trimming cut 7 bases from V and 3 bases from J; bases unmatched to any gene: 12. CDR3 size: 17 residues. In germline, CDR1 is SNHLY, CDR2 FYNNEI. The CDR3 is CASISSGRAVGYNEQFF. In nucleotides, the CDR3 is TGTGCCAGCATATCCAGCGGGAGGGCTGTTGGCTACAATGAGCAGTTCTTC.

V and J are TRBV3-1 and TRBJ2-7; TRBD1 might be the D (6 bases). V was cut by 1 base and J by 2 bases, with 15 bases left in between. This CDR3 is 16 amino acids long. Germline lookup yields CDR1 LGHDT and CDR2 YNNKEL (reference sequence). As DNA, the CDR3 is TGTGCCAGCAGCCAAGTAGCAGGGGAAACTACCTACGAGCAGTACTTC. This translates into CASSQVAGETTYEQYF.

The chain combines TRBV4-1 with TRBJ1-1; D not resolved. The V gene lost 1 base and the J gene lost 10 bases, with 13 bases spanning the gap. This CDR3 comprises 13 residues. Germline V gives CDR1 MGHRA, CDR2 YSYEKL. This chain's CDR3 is CASSQVETRLAFF. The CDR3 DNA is TGCGCCAGCAGCCAAGTCGAAACCCGGCTAGCTTTCTTT.

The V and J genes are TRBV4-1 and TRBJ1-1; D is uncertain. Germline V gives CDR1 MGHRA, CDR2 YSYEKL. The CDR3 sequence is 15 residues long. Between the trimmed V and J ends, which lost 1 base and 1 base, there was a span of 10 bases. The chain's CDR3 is CASSQGSHKNTEAFF. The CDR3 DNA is TGCGCCAGCAGCCAAGGTAGTCACAAGAACACTGAAGCTTTCTTT.

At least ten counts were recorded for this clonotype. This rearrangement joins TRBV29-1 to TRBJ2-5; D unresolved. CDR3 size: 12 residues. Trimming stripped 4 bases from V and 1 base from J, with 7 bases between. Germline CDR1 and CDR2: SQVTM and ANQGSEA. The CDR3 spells CSVGVFQETQYF. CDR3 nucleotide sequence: TGCAGCGTTGGGGTATTCCAAGAGACCCAGTACTTC.

Written as DNA, the CDR3 is TGTGCCAGCAGTTCCCAGCGGGGGACCGGGGAGCTGTTTTTT. Translation: CASSSQRGTGELFF. The V call is TRBV6-5, the J call TRBJ2-2, with 8 positions matching TRBD2. Trimming at V came to 4 bases and at J to 5 bases, leaving 3 bases not matched to a gene. CDR3 length: 14 residues. From germline, CDR1 is MNHEY and CDR2 SVGAGI.

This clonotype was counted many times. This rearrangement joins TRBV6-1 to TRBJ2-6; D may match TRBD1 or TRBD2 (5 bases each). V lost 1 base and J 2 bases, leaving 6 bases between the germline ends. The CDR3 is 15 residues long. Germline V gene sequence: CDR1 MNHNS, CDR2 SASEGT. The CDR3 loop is CASSEVGAGANVLTF. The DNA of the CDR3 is TGTGCCAGCAGTGAAGTGGGGGCTGGGGCCAACGTCCTGACTTTC.

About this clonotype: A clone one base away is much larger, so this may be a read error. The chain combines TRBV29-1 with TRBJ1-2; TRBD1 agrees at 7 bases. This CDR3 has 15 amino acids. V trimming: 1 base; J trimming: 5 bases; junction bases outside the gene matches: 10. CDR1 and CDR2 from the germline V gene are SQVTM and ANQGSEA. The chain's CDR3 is CSVEVLGQKIYGYTF. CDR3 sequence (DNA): TGCAGCGTTGAAGTCTTGGGACAGAAAATTTATGGCTACACCTTC.

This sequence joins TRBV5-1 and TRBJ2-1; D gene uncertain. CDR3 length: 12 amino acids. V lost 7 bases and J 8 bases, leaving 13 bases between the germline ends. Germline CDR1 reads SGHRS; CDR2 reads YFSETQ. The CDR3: CASGVTLDEQFF. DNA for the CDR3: TGCGCCAGCGGCGTGACCCTAGATGAGCAGTTCTTC.

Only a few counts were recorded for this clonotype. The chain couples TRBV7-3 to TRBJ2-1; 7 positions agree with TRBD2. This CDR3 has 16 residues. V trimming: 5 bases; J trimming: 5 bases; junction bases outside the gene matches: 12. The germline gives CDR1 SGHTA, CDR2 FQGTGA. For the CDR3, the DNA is TGTGCCAGCAGCCCCAGTGGGCTAGCGGTCAACAATGAGCAGTTCTTC. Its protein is CASSPSGLAVNNEQFF.

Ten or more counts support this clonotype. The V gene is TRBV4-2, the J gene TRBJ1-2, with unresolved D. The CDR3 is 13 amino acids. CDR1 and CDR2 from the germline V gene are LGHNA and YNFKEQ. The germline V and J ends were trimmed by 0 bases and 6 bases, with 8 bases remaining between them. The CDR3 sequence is CASSQDERDGYTF. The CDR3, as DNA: TGTGCCAGCAGCCAAGATGAAAGGGATGGCTACACCTTC.

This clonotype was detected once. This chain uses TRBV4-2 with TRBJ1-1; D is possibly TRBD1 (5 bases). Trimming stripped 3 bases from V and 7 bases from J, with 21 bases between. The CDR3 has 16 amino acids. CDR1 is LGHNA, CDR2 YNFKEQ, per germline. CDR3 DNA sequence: TGTGCCAGCAGCCAGGAAACTACAGGTTCCTCGGGTGAAGCTTTCTTT. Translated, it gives CASSQETTGSSGEAFF.

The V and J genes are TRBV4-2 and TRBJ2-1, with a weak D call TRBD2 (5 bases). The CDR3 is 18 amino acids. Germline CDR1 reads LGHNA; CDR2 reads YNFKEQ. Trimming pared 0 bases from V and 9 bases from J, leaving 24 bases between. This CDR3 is CASSQDPIRESGYGEQFF. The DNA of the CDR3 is TGTGCCAGCAGCCAAGATCCCATAAGGGAGTCAGGTTACGGTGAGCAGTTCTTC.

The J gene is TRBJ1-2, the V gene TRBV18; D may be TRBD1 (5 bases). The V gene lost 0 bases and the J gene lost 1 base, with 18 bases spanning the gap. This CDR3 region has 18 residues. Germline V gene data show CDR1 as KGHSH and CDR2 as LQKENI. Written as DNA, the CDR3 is TGTGCCAGCTCACCACCCAACGCAGGGCAACATTATAACTATGGCTACACCTTC. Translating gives CASSPPNAGQHYNYGYTF.

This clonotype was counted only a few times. This chain's CDR3 is CSARDNDGWPYEAFF. As DNA, the CDR3 is TGCAGTGCTAGAGACAATGACGGATGGCCCTATGAAGCTTTCTTT. The chain has TRBV20-1 and TRBJ1-1; no firm D call. The V end was cut by 0 bases, the J end by 7 bases, with 18 bases between. This CDR3 comprises 15 residues. CDR1 DFQATT and CDR2 SNEGSKA come from the germline V gene (reference sequence).

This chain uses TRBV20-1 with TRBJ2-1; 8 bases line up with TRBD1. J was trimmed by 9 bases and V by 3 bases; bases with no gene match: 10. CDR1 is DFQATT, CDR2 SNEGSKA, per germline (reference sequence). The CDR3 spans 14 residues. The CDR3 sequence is CSARDRVYYGEQFF. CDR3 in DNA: TGCAGTGCTAGGGACAGGGTCTATTATGGTGAGCAGTTCTTC.